The rows below give T cell receptor beta chains drawn from one sample of a study of T cells after yellow fever vaccination. TCRdb ran MiXCR on the 5' RACE reads and lists one entry per CDR3 protein. The profile covers a few hundred thousand distinct CDR3 sequences, with around 3.9% appearing a single time and 20% to 30% taken by the ten largest. The sequencing used PBMCs, collected on the day of the yellow fever booster vaccination. The receptors here all came from a young man who received the YFV17D yellow fever vaccine. CDR3s include the opening cysteine and the closing phenylalanine or tryptophan. D genes are given only for firm matches. Not all rows give a size; the values are once, few, many and, for expanded clones, a class.

D,J,V,size,DNA,CDR3
-,TRBJ1-2,TRBV4-1,-,TGCGCCAGCAGCTCGATTTTTTCCGGTAGGAACTATGGCTACACCTTC,CASSSIFSGRNYGYTF
-,TRBJ2-3,TRBV24-1,-,TGTGCCACCAGTGATCAGGAGACCACAGATACGCAGTATTTT,CATSDQETTDTQYF
TRBD1,TRBJ1-1,TRBV12-3/TRBV12-4,few,TGTGCCAGCAGTTTAGCGCGGTGGACCCGACAGGGGACTGAAGCTTTCTTT,CASSLARWTRQGTEAFF
-,TRBJ1-1,TRBV6-1,few,TGTGCCATCCTGGGGGCAGAAGCTTTCTTT,CAILGAEAFF
-,TRBJ2-2,TRBV5-1,-,TGCGCCAGCAGCCCGACGGACGCCTGGGCCGGGGAGCTGTTTTTT,CASSPTDAWAGELFF
-,TRBJ2-2,TRBV6-1,many,TGTGCCAGCAGTGTTGATTCACTGCTCAACACCGGGGAGCTGTTTTTT,CASSVDSLLNTGELFF
TRBD2,TRBJ2-5,TRBV9,many,TGTGCCAGCAGCGTAGGACTAGCGGAAGAGACCCAGTACTTC,CASSVGLAEETQYF
-,TRBJ2-6,TRBV5-1,many,TGCGCCAGCAGCTCCACAACCTCTGGGGCCAACGTCCTGACTTTC,CASSSTTSGANVLTF
-,TRBJ1-2,TRBV30,-,TGTGCCTGGAGTGTACGACTTCGCTACACCTTC,CAWSVRLRYTF
-,TRBJ1-1,TRBV5-1,-,TGCGCCAGCAGCTTGGGTAGGGATGAAGCTTTCTTT,CASSLGRDEAFF
TRBD2,TRBJ2-1,TRBV9,many,TGTGCCAGCAGCGCAGGGACTAGCAATTACAATGAGCAGTTCTTC,CASSAGTSNYNEQFF
TRBD1,TRBJ2-5,TRBV4-3,many,TGCGCCAGCAGCCAGACAGGGTCCTCCGGGGAGACCCAGTACTTC,CASSQTGSSGETQYF
-,TRBJ2-3,TRBV4-3,few,TGCGCCAGCAGCCGGAGGGAGTACACAGATACGCAGTATTTT,CASSRREYTDTQYF
-,TRBJ2-3,TRBV20-1,-,TGCAGTGCTCCCCGGGCAAGAGGGGCTAGCACAGATACGCAGTATTTT,CSAPRARGASTDTQYF
TRBD1,TRBJ2-4,TRBV6-5,many,TGTGCCAGCAGCTACCGACAGGGTAAAGACATTCAGTACTTC,CASSYRQGKDIQYF
-,TRBJ2-5,TRBV5-1,many,TGCGCCAGCAGCTTGAGTGACTTTCAAGAGACCCAGTACTTC,CASSLSDFQETQYF
TRBD1,TRBJ2-7,TRBV18,many,TGTGCCAGCTCACCATTGATAGTGACAGGGGCCTACGAGCAGTACTTC,CASSPLIVTGAYEQYF
TRBD1,TRBJ1-1,TRBV4-3,-,TGCGCCAGCAGCCAAGACTTGACAGGGGCCGAAGCTTTCTTT,CASSQDLTGAEAFF
-,TRBJ1-3,TRBV7-2,few,TGTGCCAGCAGCCTGGGGTCGTCCCGCTCTGGAAACACCATATATTTT,CASSLGSSRSGNTIYF
-,TRBJ2-2,TRBV5-1,few,TGCGCCAGCAGCTTGGCGAGGCAAAACACCGGGGAGCTGTTTTTT,CASSLARQNTGELFF
-,TRBJ2-3,TRBV29-1,many,TGCAGCGTTGGGGGAATAGGGACCGAACGGTATTTT,CSVGGIGTERYF
TRBD1,TRBJ2-7,TRBV6-5,-,TGTGCCCCGCGGACAGGGGGCGAGCAGTACTTC,CAPRTGGEQYF